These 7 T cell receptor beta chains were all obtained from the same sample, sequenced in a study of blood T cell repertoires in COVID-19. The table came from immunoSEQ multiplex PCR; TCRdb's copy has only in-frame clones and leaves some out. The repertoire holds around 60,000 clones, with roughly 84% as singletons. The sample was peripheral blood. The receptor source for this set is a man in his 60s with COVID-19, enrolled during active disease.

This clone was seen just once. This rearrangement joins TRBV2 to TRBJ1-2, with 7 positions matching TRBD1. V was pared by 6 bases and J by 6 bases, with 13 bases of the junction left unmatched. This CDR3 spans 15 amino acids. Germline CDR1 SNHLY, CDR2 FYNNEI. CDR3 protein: CASRAIPGQLDGYTF. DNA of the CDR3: TGTGCCAGCAGGGCTATTCCGGGACAGCTGGATGGCTACACCTTC. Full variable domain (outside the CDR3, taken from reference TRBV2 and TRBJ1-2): EPEVTQTPSHQVTQMGQEVILRCVPISNHLYFYWYRQILGQKVEFLVSFYNNEISEKSEIFDDQFSVERPDGSNFTLKIRSTKLEDSAMYFCASRAIPGQLDGYTFGSGTRLTVV.

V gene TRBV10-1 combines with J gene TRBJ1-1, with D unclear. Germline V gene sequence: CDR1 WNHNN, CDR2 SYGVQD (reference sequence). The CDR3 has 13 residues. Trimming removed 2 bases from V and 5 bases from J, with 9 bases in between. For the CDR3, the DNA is TGCGCCAGCAGTGAGGGCCCGGGGACTGAAGCTTTCTTT. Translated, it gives CASSEGPGTEAFF.

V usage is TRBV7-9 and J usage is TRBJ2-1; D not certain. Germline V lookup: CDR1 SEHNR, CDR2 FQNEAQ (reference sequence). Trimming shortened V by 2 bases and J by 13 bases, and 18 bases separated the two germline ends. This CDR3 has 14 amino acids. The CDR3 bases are TGTGCCAGCAGCTTAACCCAGTTAGTGGCAGGTCAGTTCTTC. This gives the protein CASSLTQLVAGQFF. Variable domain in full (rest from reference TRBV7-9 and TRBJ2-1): DTGVSQNPRHKITKRGQNVTFRCDPISEHNRLYWYRQTLGQGPEFLTYFQNEAQLEKSRLLSDRFSAERPKGSFSTLEIQRTEQGDSAMYLCASSLTQLVAGQFFGPGTRLTVL.

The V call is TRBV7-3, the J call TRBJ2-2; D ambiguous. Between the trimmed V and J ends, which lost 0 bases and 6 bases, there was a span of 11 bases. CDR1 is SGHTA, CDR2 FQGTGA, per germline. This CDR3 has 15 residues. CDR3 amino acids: CASSLTLGQAGELFF. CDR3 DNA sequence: TGTGCCAGCAGCTTAACGTTGGGTCAGGCCGGGGAGCTGTTTTTT.

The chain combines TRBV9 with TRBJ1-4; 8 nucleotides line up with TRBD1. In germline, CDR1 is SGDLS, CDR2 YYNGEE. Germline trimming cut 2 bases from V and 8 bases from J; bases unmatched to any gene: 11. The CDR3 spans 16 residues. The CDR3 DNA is TGTGCCAGCAGCGTCGGGCCCCGGACAGGGATGGAAAAACTGTTTTTT. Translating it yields CASSVGPRTGMEKLFF.

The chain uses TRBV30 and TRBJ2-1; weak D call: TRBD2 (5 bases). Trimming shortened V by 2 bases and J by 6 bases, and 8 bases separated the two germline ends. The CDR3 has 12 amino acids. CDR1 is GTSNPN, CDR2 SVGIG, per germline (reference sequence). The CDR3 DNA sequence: TGTGCCTGGAGTTCGGGGATCAATGAGCAGTTCTTC. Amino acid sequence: CAWSSGINEQFF.

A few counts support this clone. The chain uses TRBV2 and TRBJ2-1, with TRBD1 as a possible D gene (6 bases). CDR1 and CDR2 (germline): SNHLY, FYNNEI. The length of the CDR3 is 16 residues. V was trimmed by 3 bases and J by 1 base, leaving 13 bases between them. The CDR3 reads CASSDLGAPSYNEQFF. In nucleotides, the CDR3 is TGTGCCAGCAGTGACTTGGGGGCGCCGTCCTACAATGAGCAGTTCTTC. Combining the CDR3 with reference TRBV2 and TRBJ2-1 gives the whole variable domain EPEVTQTPSHQVTQMGQEVILRCVPISNHLYFYWYRQILGQKVEFLVSFYNNEISEKSEIFDDQFSVERPDGSNFTLKIRSTKLEDSAMYFCASSDLGAPSYNEQFFGPGTRLTVL.